The rows below give T cell receptor beta chains drawn from one sample of a study of liver allograft versus peripheral blood T cells. TCRdb reprocessed the reads with MiXCR, giving one entry per CDR3 protein. This sample has approximately 9,000 distinct CDR3 sequences, with approximately 18% found just once. Receptor source: a human patient who had a liver transplant. Some of the T cells might come from the graft donor. Each CDR3 is given without its conserved first and last residue.

CDR3,V
ASSTDRGPGGNQPQH,TRBV6-5
ASSYKTANTEAF,TRBV5-4
ASALGTGARSNSPLH,TRBV6-6
ASRLGRDSNYGYT,TRBV6-2/TRBV6-3
SALYGYT,TRBV20-1
ASSEGRGAGGRDTQY,TRBV6-1
ASCSQGTTNEKLF,TRBV19
ASSYSSYEQY,TRBV6-2/TRBV6-3
ASSSQGYQPQH,TRBV7-2
SAAGQGNSPLH,TRBV20-1
ASSITAVSYEQY,TRBV19
AISPSLPNTEAF,TRBV10-3
ASTPGQGFSPLH,TRBV12-3/TRBV12-4
ASSRIENEQY,TRBV7-9
ASSTKGARGYT,TRBV12-3/TRBV12-4
SARVGSGTDTQY,TRBV20-1
ASSAGTRWTKLF,TRBV7-9
ASSIRPSYGYT,TRBV19
ASSLDSLGVGYT,TRBV12-3/TRBV12-4
ASSYTAGNTEAF,TRBV6-5
ASSHGTERNTIY,TRBV5-4
ASSSLANRGNTIY,TRBV6-5
ASRPDPGQGGEKLF,TRBV6-6
SVSQRNTEAF,TRBV29-1
ASSPIQDHTEAF,TRBV18
SARRGQIPNTEAF,TRBV20-1
SARDVAGGGVGYT,TRBV20-1
ASSIVGSTEAF,TRBV19
ASSLAVGVNTEAF,TRBV5-1
ASSFSPSYSYNEQF,TRBV13
ASSLQGLYGYT,TRBV11-2
ASSLGGSQSPLH,TRBV5-6
AWDPGPTDTQY,TRBV30
ASSLDRGGYT,TRBV5-4
ASSYLHYEQY,TRBV6-2/TRBV6-3
ASSYLPDGWINTEAF,TRBV6-6
SATENTEAF,TRBV29-1
ASSSQSSYNSPLH,TRBV19
SARRFTGQGRNTEAF,TRBV20-1
ASSYHRTYEQY,TRBV6-5
ASSSPGHNTEAF,TRBV19
ASSIDWTGGVYGYT,TRBV19
SASGAGQPQH,TRBV20-1
ASSYPRGSSNQPQH,TRBV6-6
ASSIQASYEQY,TRBV19
ASSLRGGDTGELF,TRBV19
ASSEDQTYGYT,TRBV6-1
ASSPPGGWGTEAF,TRBV18